The rows below give T cell receptor beta chains drawn from one sample of a study of cytomegalovirus exposure and HLA in healthy donors. Sequencing was performed with immunoSEQ multiplex PCR; in TCRdb, only in-frame clones are kept and a portion is missing. The sample has 130,000 or so clones; 85% to 90% are singletons. The sample comprised PBMCs. Receptors were obtained from a man in his thirties or forties in good health and CMV-seronegative. Each CDR3 is given with its conserved first and last residue. A D gene is named only where the DNA matches it firmly. The size entry is marked missing in some rows and otherwise reads once, few, many or a size class.

D gene: -; V gene: TRBV6-5; clone size: -; J gene: TRBJ1-2; CDR3 protein: CASRSLGAGDRGYTF; CDR3 DNA: TGTGCCAGCAGGTCCCTCGGGGCAGGGGATAGGGGCTACACCTTC
D gene: -; V gene: TRBV6-1; clone size: -; J gene: TRBJ1-5; CDR3 protein: CASSLDRYSNQPQHF; CDR3 DNA: TGTGCCAGCAGCCTAGACAGGTATAGCAATCAGCCCCAGCATTTT
D gene: -; V gene: TRBV4-2; clone size: -; J gene: TRBJ1-4; CDR3 protein: CASSQDIGGFNEKLFF; CDR3 DNA: TGTGCCAGCAGCCAAGATATCGGGGGTTTTAATGAAAAACTGTTTTTT
D gene: TRBD2; V gene: TRBV7-9; clone size: -; J gene: TRBJ2-3; CDR3 protein: CASSLRIAGGGTDTQYF; CDR3 DNA: TGTGCCAGCAGCTTACGGATAGCCGGGGGAGGGACAGATACGCAGTATTTT
D gene: -; V gene: TRBV28; clone size: -; J gene: TRBJ1-5; CDR3 protein: CASSLGGFGNQPQHF; CDR3 DNA: TGTGCCAGCAGTTTAGGAGGGTTCGGCAATCAGCCCCAGCATTTT
D gene: -; V gene: TRBV18; clone size: once; J gene: TRBJ2-2; CDR3 protein: CASSPPSTNTGELFF; CDR3 DNA: TGTGCCAGCTCACCACCGTCAACGAACACCGGGGAGCTGTTTTTT
D gene: -; V gene: TRBV5-5; clone size: -; J gene: TRBJ2-7; CDR3 protein: CASSSTVYEQYF; CDR3 DNA: TGTGCCAGCAGCTCCACAGTATACGAGCAGTACTTC
D gene: -; V gene: TRBV7-9; clone size: -; J gene: TRBJ1-6; CDR3 protein: CASSFRETGNSPLHF; CDR3 DNA: TGTGCCAGCAGCTTTAGAGAGACGGGGAATTCACCCCTCCACTTT
D gene: -; V gene: TRBV14; clone size: -; J gene: TRBJ1-2; CDR3 protein: CASSWTTDDGYTF; CDR3 DNA: TGTGCCAGCAGCTGGACAACTGACGATGGCTACACCTTC
D gene: TRBD1; V gene: TRBV19; clone size: -; J gene: TRBJ1-2; CDR3 protein: CASSIGGQGGGYGYTF; CDR3 DNA: TGTGCCAGTAGTATAGGGGGACAGGGTGGCGGCTATGGCTACACCTTC
D gene: TRBD1; V gene: TRBV2; clone size: -; J gene: TRBJ2-7; CDR3 protein: CASNAGTGYSMQYF; CDR3 DNA: TGTGCCAGCAACGCCGGGACAGGGTATTCGATGCAGTACTTC
D gene: -; V gene: TRBV7-6; clone size: -; J gene: TRBJ2-5; CDR3 protein: CASSLGGFQETQYF; CDR3 DNA: TGTGCCAGCAGCTTAGGAGGGTTCCAAGAGACCCAGTACTTC
D gene: TRBD1; V gene: TRBV4-1; clone size: -; J gene: TRBJ1-3; CDR3 protein: CASSQGQGLGNTIYF; CDR3 DNA: TGCGCCAGCAGCCAAGGACAGGGGTTGGGAAACACCATATATTTT
D gene: TRBD1; V gene: TRBV7-9; clone size: once; J gene: TRBJ1-2; CDR3 protein: CASSPGTGYGYTF; CDR3 DNA: TGTGCCAGCAGCCCCGGGACAGGGTATGGCTACACCTTC
D gene: TRBD1; V gene: TRBV4-2; clone size: few; J gene: TRBJ1-2; CDR3 protein: CASSQDGQGDYGYTF; CDR3 DNA: TGTGCCAGCAGCCAAGACGGACAGGGGGACTATGGCTACACCTTC
D gene: -; V gene: TRBV5-1; clone size: -; J gene: TRBJ2-7; CDR3 protein: CASSFGPFGSSYEQYF; CDR3 DNA: TGCGCCAGCAGCTTCGGTCCTTTTGGGAGCTCCTACGAGCAGTACTTC
D gene: TRBD1; V gene: TRBV5-6; clone size: -; J gene: TRBJ2-3; CDR3 protein: CASSLGQGDTQYF; CDR3 DNA: TGTGCCAGCAGCTTGGGACAGGGAGATACGCAGTATTTT
D gene: -; V gene: TRBV7-8; clone size: -; J gene: TRBJ1-5; CDR3 protein: CASSLNRVPNQPQHF; CDR3 DNA: TGTGCCAGCAGCTTAAACAGGGTTCCCAATCAGCCCCAGCATTTT
D gene: TRBD2; V gene: TRBV4-3; clone size: -; J gene: TRBJ2-3; CDR3 protein: CASSQGTSVPDTQYF; CDR3 DNA: TGCGCCAGCAGCCAAGGGACTAGCGTCCCAGATACGCAGTATTTT
D gene: TRBD1; V gene: TRBV7-2; clone size: -; J gene: TRBJ1-4; CDR3 protein: CASSLGTGFEKLFF; CDR3 DNA: TGTGCCAGCAGCTTAGGGACAGGGTTTGAAAAACTGTTTTTT
D gene: -; V gene: TRBV21-1; clone size: -; J gene: TRBJ2-7; CDR3 protein: CASSKAIPLSSPIEQYF; CDR3 DNA: TGTGCCAGCAGCAAAGCGATCCCATTGAGTAGCCCCATAGAGCAGTACTTC
D gene: -; V gene: TRBV19; clone size: -; J gene: TRBJ1-1; CDR3 protein: CASSPRGSTSGTEAFF; CDR3 DNA: TGTGCCAGTAGTCCAAGGGGGTCGACAAGTGGCACTGAAGCTTTCTTT
D gene: -; V gene: TRBV7-9; clone size: -; J gene: TRBJ1-5; CDR3 protein: CASSGLQDQPQHF; CDR3 DNA: TGTGCCAGCAGCGGACTGCAGGATCAGCCCCAGCATTTT
D gene: -; V gene: TRBV20-1; clone size: -; J gene: TRBJ2-7; CDR3 protein: CSASPSYEQYF; CDR3 DNA: TGCAGTGCTAGCCCCAGCTACGAGCAGTACTTC
D gene: TRBD2; V gene: TRBV5-1; clone size: few; J gene: TRBJ2-7; CDR3 protein: CASSLGLGTYEQYF; CDR3 DNA: TGCGCCAGCAGCCTGGGACTAGGGACTTACGAGCAGTACTTC
D gene: -; V gene: TRBV10-2; clone size: -; J gene: TRBJ2-5; CDR3 protein: CASISGIGEETQYF; CDR3 DNA: TGCGCCAGCATATCCGGGATCGGAGAGGAGACCCAGTACTTC
D gene: TRBD1; V gene: TRBV5-4; clone size: -; J gene: TRBJ2-7; CDR3 protein: CASSLTWTGPREQYF; CDR3 DNA: TGTGCCAGCAGCTTGACCTGGACAGGGCCTAGAGAGCAGTACTTC
D gene: -; V gene: TRBV6-5; clone size: once; J gene: TRBJ2-4; CDR3 protein: CASRGRTPDIQYF; CDR3 DNA: TGTGCCAGCAGGGGGAGGACTCCTGACATTCAGTACTTC
D gene: -; V gene: TRBV6-5; clone size: once; J gene: TRBJ1-2; CDR3 protein: CASSYENPSPPYGYTF; CDR3 DNA: TGTGCCAGCAGTTACGAGAATCCGTCCCCTCCCTATGGCTACACCTTC
D gene: -; V gene: TRBV7-9; clone size: -; J gene: TRBJ1-1; CDR3 protein: CASSPAGGMNTEAFF; CDR3 DNA: TGTGCCAGCAGCCCAGCGGGGGGTATGAACACTGAAGCTTTCTTT
D gene: TRBD1; V gene: TRBV11-2; clone size: -; J gene: TRBJ2-2; CDR3 protein: CASSLRDRGPGELFF; CDR3 DNA: TGTGCCAGCAGCCTCCGGGACAGGGGGCCGGGGGAGCTGTTTTTT
D gene: -; V gene: TRBV28; clone size: -; J gene: TRBJ2-7; CDR3 protein: CASTPLSSYEQYF; CDR3 DNA: TGTGCCAGCACCCCTCTGAGCTCCTACGAGCAGTACTTC
D gene: TRBD1; V gene: TRBV28; clone size: -; J gene: TRBJ1-1; CDR3 protein: CASSLPDRVGAEAFF; CDR3 DNA: TGTGCCAGCAGTTTACCTGACAGGGTTGGCGCTGAAGCTTTCTTT
D gene: -; V gene: TRBV5-1; clone size: -; J gene: TRBJ2-7; CDR3 protein: CASSLFGGTTYEQYF; CDR3 DNA: TGCGCCAGCAGCTTGTTCGGGGGGACAACCTACGAGCAGTACTTC
D gene: -; V gene: TRBV19; clone size: -; J gene: TRBJ1-2; CDR3 protein: CASSNGANYGYTF; CDR3 DNA: TGTGCCAGTAGTAATGGGGCAAACTATGGCTACACCTTC
D gene: TRBD2; V gene: TRBV7-3; clone size: -; J gene: TRBJ2-5; CDR3 protein: CASSFSSGARETQYF; CDR3 DNA: TGTGCCAGCAGTTTTTCTAGCGGGGCGCGGGAGACCCAGTACTTC
D gene: -; V gene: TRBV19; clone size: -; J gene: TRBJ2-3; CDR3 protein: CASSTSGRRDTQYF; CDR3 DNA: TGTGCCAGTAGTACAAGCGGGCGTAGAGATACGCAGTATTTT
D gene: -; V gene: TRBV27; clone size: -; J gene: TRBJ1-5; CDR3 protein: CASSLGGPQPQHF; CDR3 DNA: TGTGCCAGCAGTTTAGGTGGCCCTCAGCCCCAGCATTTT
D gene: -; V gene: TRBV27; clone size: -; J gene: TRBJ2-2; CDR3 protein: CASSLGQGYTGELFF; CDR3 DNA: TGTGCCAGCAGTTTAGGGCAGGGGTACACCGGGGAGCTGTTTTTT
D gene: TRBD1; V gene: TRBV27; clone size: -; J gene: TRBJ1-2; CDR3 protein: CASSSRWDRTNYGYTF; CDR3 DNA: TGTGCCAGCAGTTCAAGATGGGACAGGACTAACTATGGCTACACCTTC
D gene: TRBD1; V gene: TRBV4-1; clone size: -; J gene: TRBJ2-5; CDR3 protein: CASSQLLRTGHWETQYF; CDR3 DNA: TGCGCCAGCAGCCAACTTCTCCGGACAGGGCATTGGGAGACCCAGTACTTC
D gene: -; V gene: TRBV28; clone size: once; J gene: TRBJ1-1; CDR3 protein: CASGGAGAFF; CDR3 DNA: TGTGCCAGCGGGGGCGCGGGAGCTTTCTTT
D gene: TRBD1; V gene: TRBV11-3; clone size: -; J gene: TRBJ2-1; CDR3 protein: CASSLEGQGGLNEQFF; CDR3 DNA: TGTGCCAGCAGCTTAGAGGGACAGGGGGGTCTCAATGAGCAGTTCTTC
D gene: TRBD1; V gene: TRBV19; clone size: -; J gene: TRBJ2-5; CDR3 protein: CASSTRTGGSEETQYF; CDR3 DNA: TGTGCCAGTAGTACTCGGACAGGGGGCAGCGAAGAGACCCAGTACTTC
D gene: TRBD1; V gene: TRBV2; clone size: -; J gene: TRBJ2-7; CDR3 protein: CASVPRDRSSYEQYF; CDR3 DNA: TGTGCCAGCGTACCGCGGGACAGGAGCTCCTACGAGCAGTACTTC
D gene: -; V gene: TRBV5-6; clone size: -; J gene: TRBJ2-5; CDR3 protein: CASGQETQYF; CDR3 DNA: TGTGCCTCCGGGCAAGAGACCCAGTACTTC
D gene: TRBD2; V gene: TRBV27; clone size: -; J gene: TRBJ2-5; CDR3 protein: CASSRGEPRETQYF; CDR3 DNA: TGTGCCAGCAGTCGGGGGGAGCCCCGGGAGACCCAGTACTTC
D gene: -; V gene: TRBV15; clone size: -; J gene: TRBJ1-3; CDR3 protein: CATSRGPEGTIYF; CDR3 DNA: TGTGCCACCAGCAGAGGCCCTGAGGGCACCATATATTTT
D gene: -; V gene: TRBV29-1; clone size: -; J gene: TRBJ2-5; CDR3 protein: CSVGTEATQYF; CDR3 DNA: TGCAGCGTTGGGACAGAGGCTACCCAGTACTTC
D gene: TRBD1; V gene: TRBV28; clone size: -; J gene: TRBJ1-2; CDR3 protein: CASRTGGEGYTF; CDR3 DNA: TGTGCCAGCAGGACAGGGGGCGAAGGCTACACCTTC
D gene: -; V gene: TRBV6-4; clone size: -; J gene: TRBJ1-5; CDR3 protein: CASTGNPGTRRDNQPQHF; CDR3 DNA: TGTGCCAGCACCGGAAATCCGGGAACTCGTAGGGACAATCAGCCCCAGCATTTT
D gene: -; V gene: TRBV5-6; clone size: once; J gene: TRBJ2-2; CDR3 protein: CATGVVRRTNTGELFF; CDR3 DNA: TGTGCCACGGGAGTGGTCAGAAGGACGAACACCGGGGAGCTGTTTTTT
D gene: -; V gene: TRBV18; clone size: -; J gene: TRBJ1-2; CDR3 protein: CASSDSNNYGYTF; CDR3 DNA: TGTGCCAGCTCAGACAGCAATAACTATGGCTACACCTTC
D gene: TRBD2; V gene: TRBV4-1; clone size: -; J gene: TRBJ2-7; CDR3 protein: CASSRGGGIDEQYF; CDR3 DNA: TGCGCCAGCAGCCGGGGCGGGGGGATAGACGAGCAGTACTTC
D gene: -; V gene: TRBV19; clone size: -; J gene: TRBJ2-5; CDR3 protein: CASSIWQGDETQYF; CDR3 DNA: TGTGCCAGTAGTATCTGGCAGGGTGATGAGACCCAGTACTTC
D gene: -; V gene: TRBV4-1; clone size: -; J gene: TRBJ1-5; CDR3 protein: CASSQAGLFNQPQHF; CDR3 DNA: TGCGCCAGCAGCCAAGCGGGACTCTTCAATCAGCCCCAGCATTTT
D gene: TRBD2; V gene: TRBV7-9; clone size: -; J gene: TRBJ2-4; CDR3 protein: CASSLRAGENIQYF; CDR3 DNA: TGTGCCAGCAGCTTACGAGCGGGGGAAAACATTCAGTACTTC